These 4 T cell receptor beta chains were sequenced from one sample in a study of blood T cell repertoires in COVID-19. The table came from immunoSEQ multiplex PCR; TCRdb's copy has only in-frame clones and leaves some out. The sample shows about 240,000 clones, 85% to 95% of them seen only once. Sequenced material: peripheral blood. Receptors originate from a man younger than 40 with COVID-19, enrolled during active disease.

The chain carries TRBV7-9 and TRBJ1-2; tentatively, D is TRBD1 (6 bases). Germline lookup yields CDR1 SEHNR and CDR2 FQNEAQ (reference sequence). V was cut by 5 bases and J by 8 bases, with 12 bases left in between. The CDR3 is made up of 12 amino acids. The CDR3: CASSRAGEGYTF. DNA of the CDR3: TGTGCCAGCAGCCGAGCAGGGGAAGGCTACACCTTC.

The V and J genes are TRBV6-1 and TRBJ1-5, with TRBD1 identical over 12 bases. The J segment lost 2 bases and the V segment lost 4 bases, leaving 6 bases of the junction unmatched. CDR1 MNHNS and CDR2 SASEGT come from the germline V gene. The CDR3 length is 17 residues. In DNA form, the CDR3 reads TGTGCCAGCAGTGCGGGACAGGGGGCCTTTGGCAATCAGCCCCAGCATTTT. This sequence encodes CASSAGQGAFGNQPQHF.

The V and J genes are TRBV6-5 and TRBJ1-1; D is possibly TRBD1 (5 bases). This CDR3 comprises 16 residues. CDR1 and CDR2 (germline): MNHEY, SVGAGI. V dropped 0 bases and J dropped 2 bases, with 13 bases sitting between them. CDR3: CASSYSSGIGNTEAFF. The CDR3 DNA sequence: TGTGCCAGCAGTTACTCGTCAGGGATCGGAAACACTGAAGCTTTCTTT.

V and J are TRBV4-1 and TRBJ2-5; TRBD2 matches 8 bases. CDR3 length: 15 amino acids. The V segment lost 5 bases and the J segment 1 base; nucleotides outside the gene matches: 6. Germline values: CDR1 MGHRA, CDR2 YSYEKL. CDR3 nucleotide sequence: TGCGCCAGCAGCGGATACGGGGGGGGCCAAGAGACCCAGTACTTC. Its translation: CASSGYGGGQETQYF.